The 31 T cell receptor beta chains given below trace back to one sample, sequenced in a study of cytomegalovirus exposure and HLA in healthy donors. 13 Jbeta primers and 60 Vbeta primers were used for the PCR. Profiling relied on immunoSEQ multiplex PCR, and the TCRdb table lists in-frame clones only, not all of them. The sample contains about 76,000 clones, under 85% of which appear only once. The sequencing input was PBMCs. Receptors originate from a woman in her thirties or forties in good health and CMV-seropositive.

This clone occurred a few times. The V gene is TRBV5-4, the J gene TRBJ2-2, with D unclear. The CDR3 consists of 14 residues. From germline, CDR1 is SGHNT and CDR2 YYREEE (reference sequence). Trimming took off 4 bases at V and 0 bases at J, with 7 bases between the two ends. Here the CDR3 DNA reads TGTGCCAGCAGCCCCCACTCGAACACCGGGGAGCTGTTTTTT. Amino acid sequence: CASSPHSNTGELFF.

The J gene is TRBJ1-2, the V gene TRBV7-2; a possible D gene is TRBD1 (6 bases). Trimming stripped 7 bases from V and 0 bases from J, with 12 bases between. The CDR3 length is 14 residues. CDR1 and CDR2 (germline): SGHTA, FQGNSA. The CDR3 nucleotides are TGTGCCAGCAATGAACAGGGTCCTAACTATGGCTACACCTTC. This gives the protein CASNEQGPNYGYTF.

V gene TRBV29-1 combines with J gene TRBJ2-5, with 7 nucleotides matching TRBD1. Germline V gene lookup returns CDR1 SQVTM and CDR2 ANQGSEA. The V gene end was trimmed by 1 base and the J gene end by 8 bases; junction bases not matched to a gene: 13. The CDR3 loop spans 15 amino acids. The CDR3 here is CSVEGLIRQGQTQYF. For the CDR3, the DNA is TGCAGCGTTGAAGGTCTTATTCGACAGGGACAAACCCAGTACTTC.

V is TRBV9 and J is TRBJ2-1, with D maybe TRBD2 (7 bases). Trimming took 7 bases from V and 7 from J, leaving 12 bases between them. CDR3 length: 12 residues. Germline assignment: CDR1 SGDLS and CDR2 YYNGEE. The CDR3 region has the DNA TGTGCCAGCGGGGGAGGGGGGAATGAGCAGTTCTTC. Translating gives CASGGGGNEQFF.

V usage is TRBV28 and J usage is TRBJ2-5, with 11 bases fitting TRBD2. The CDR3 covers 15 residues. Trimming cost V 3 bases and J 9 bases; bases outside gene matches: 9. The V gene's germline CDR1 is MDHEN and CDR2 SYDVKM. CDR3 loop: CASSFRVAGGGSQYF. The CDR3 DNA reads as TGTGCCAGCAGTTTCCGGGTAGCGGGAGGGGGGTCCCAGTACTTC.

The J gene is TRBJ1-1, the V gene TRBV30, with a weak D call TRBD1 (6 bases). Trimming left V 7 bases short and J 3 bases short, with 21 bases between. The germline V gene encodes CDR1 GTSNPN and CDR2 SVGIG (reference sequence). CDR3 length: 15 amino acids. The CDR3 loop is CALTGMALGYTEAFF. DNA of the CDR3: TGTGCCTTGACAGGAATGGCGTTGGGGTACACTGAAGCTTTCTTT.

This chain uses TRBV11-2 with TRBJ2-7; D possibly corresponds to TRBD2 (5 bases). The V end lost 1 base, the J end lost 8 bases, and 9 bases lay between the germline ends. In germline, CDR1 is SGHAT, CDR2 FQNNGV. The CDR3 sequence is 12 residues long. CDR3 coding DNA: TGTGCCAGCAGCTTAGCCCCTAGCCAGCAGTACTTC. Amino acid sequence: CASSLAPSQQYF.

V is TRBV5-6 and J is TRBJ1-6, with D maybe TRBD1 (5 bases). The CDR3 is made up of 15 amino acids. V dropped 2 bases and J dropped 6 bases, with 12 bases sitting between them. Germline V gene data show CDR1 as SGHDT and CDR2 as YYEEEE. The CDR3 here is CASSFGTGFNSPLHF. In DNA, the CDR3 is TGTGCCAGCAGCTTTGGGACTGGGTTTAATTCACCCCTCCACTTT.

This chain uses TRBV5-6 with TRBJ2-3; 11 nucleotides align to TRBD2. The length of the CDR3 is 15 residues. The germline V gene has CDR1 SGHDT and CDR2 YYEEEE. J was trimmed by 4 bases and V by 2 bases; bases with no gene match: 3. CDR3 loop: CASSLPGLAADTQYF. For the CDR3, the DNA is TGTGCCAGCAGCTTACCGGGACTAGCGGCAGATACGCAGTATTTT.

As DNA, the CDR3 is TGTGCCAGCCGACCACAGGGCGCTGGGGGGGCCCAGCATTTT. Protein product: CASRPQGAGGAQHF. V is TRBV6-5 and J is TRBJ1-5; tentatively, D is TRBD1 (6 bases). The CDR3 covers 14 residues. Germline V gene sequence: CDR1 MNHEY, CDR2 SVGAGI. Trimming removed 8 bases at V and 11 bases at J, with 22 bases between.

The genes are TRBV7-2 and TRBJ2-7; 13 bases fit TRBD2. Germline V gives CDR1 SGHTA, CDR2 FQGNSA. The CDR3 is made up of 16 amino acids. The trim removed 5 bases at V and 0 bases at J, leaving 4 bases unmatched. The CDR3 protein is CASSPWTSGSSYEQYF. The DNA of the CDR3 is TGTGCCAGCAGCCCCTGGACTAGCGGGAGCTCCTACGAGCAGTACTTC. The full variable domain, its missing parts supplied by reference TRBV7-2 and TRBJ2-7, is GAGVSQSPSNKVTEKGKDVELRCDPISGHTALYWYRQSLGQGLEFLIYFQGNSAPDKSGLPSDRFSAERTGGSVSTLTIQRTQQEDSAVYLCASSPWTSGSSYEQYFGPGTRLTVT.

The chain links TRBV27 to TRBJ2-1; 15 bases line up with TRBD2. From germline, CDR1 is MNHEY and CDR2 SMNVEV (reference sequence). With 4 bases clipped from V and 15 bases from J, the junction kept 4 bases outside the gene matches. The CDR3 totals 13 residues. The CDR3 coding sequence is TGTGCCAGCAGTTGGGGACTAGCGGGAGGAGTGTTCTTC. It translates to CASSWGLAGGVFF.

There are a few counts of this clone. The V gene is TRBV5-5, the J gene TRBJ1-1; D gene ambiguous. Between the trimmed V and J ends, which lost 4 bases and 5 bases, there was a span of 18 bases. Germline V CDR1 and CDR2: SGHKS, YYEKEE (reference sequence). The CDR3 contains 15 residues. The CDR3 sequence: CASSPREVALTEAFF. For the CDR3, the DNA is TGTGCCAGCAGCCCGCGGGAAGTGGCCTTGACTGAAGCTTTCTTT. Full variable domain (remainder filled in from reference TRBV5-5 and TRBJ1-1): DAGVTQSPTHLIKTRGQQVTLRCSPISGHKSVSWYQQVLGQGPQFIFQYYEKEERGRGNFPDRFSARQFPNYSSELNVNALLLGDSALYLCASSPREVALTEAFFGQGTRLTVV.

The rearrangement joins TRBV7-2 to TRBJ2-1; 7 bases are a match to TRBD2. CDR3 length: 12 amino acids. The J segment lost 7 bases and the V segment lost 6 bases, leaving 3 bases of the junction unmatched. Germline V gene sequence: CDR1 SGHTA, CDR2 FQGNSA. CDR3 in amino acids: CASRGGGNEQFF. In DNA form, the CDR3 reads TGTGCCAGCAGGGGCGGGGGTAATGAGCAGTTCTTC.

V and J are TRBV7-9 and TRBJ2-7; 8 positions match TRBD2. The CDR3 is made up of 13 amino acids. CDR1 and CDR2 from the germline V gene are SEHNR and FQNEAQ (reference sequence). Trimming took 10 bases from V and 0 from J; bases not matched to a gene: 5. The CDR3 DNA reads as TGTGCCACCAAAACTAGCGGCTCCTACGAGCAGTACTTC. It encodes CATKTSGSYEQYF.

This clone was seen a few times. This chain uses TRBV4-1 with TRBJ2-2; 10 bases line up with TRBD2. Germline loops: CDR1 MGHRA, CDR2 YSYEKL. This CDR3 spans 18 amino acids. V shed 0 bases, J shed 3 bases, and the junction held 7 bases outside the gene matches. In DNA form, the CDR3 reads TGCGCCAGCAGCCAAGACCCTAGCGGGAGTAGGCACACCGGGGAGCTGTTTTTT. It specifies CASSQDPSGSRHTGELFF.

The chain joins TRBV13 to TRBJ2-3; TRBD2 is a possible D gene (6 bases). The V end lost 4 bases, the J end lost 3 bases, and 14 bases lay between the germline ends. The CDR3 sequence is 15 residues long. Germline CDR1 reads PRHDT; CDR2 reads FYEKMQ (reference sequence). CDR3 nucleotides: TGTGCCAGCAGCTCTCGGCGGGGTACTACAGATACGCAGTATTTT. Translated: CASSSRRGTTDTQYF.

The table lists this clone with a few counts. The rearrangement uses TRBV5-1 and TRBJ2-7, with D possibly matching TRBD1 (6 bases). From germline, CDR1 is SGHRS and CDR2 YFSETQ. The CDR3 consists of 13 residues. V was clipped by 2 bases and J by 6 bases, with 12 bases between them. CDR3 coding DNA: TGCGCCAGCAGCTTAAACAGGGAATTCGAGCAGTACTTC. This translates into CASSLNREFEQYF.

The chain links TRBV4-1 to TRBJ2-7, with a weak D call TRBD2 (6 bases). V was pared by 1 base and J by 7 bases, with 14 bases between. Germline V lookup: CDR1 MGHRA, CDR2 YSYEKL. The CDR3 contains 14 residues. This CDR3 is CASSQAGVMGEQYF. CDR3 DNA sequence: TGCGCCAGCAGCCAAGCGGGGGTCATGGGGGAGCAGTACTTC.

This clone came up once. The V call is TRBV6-5, the J call TRBJ1-2; TRBD1 might be the D (6 bases). Trimming shortened V by 5 bases and J by 4 bases, and 14 bases separated the two germline ends. The CDR3 consists of 14 residues. Germline-derived CDR1 and CDR2 are MNHEY and SVGAGI. The CDR3 region has the DNA TGTGCCAGCAGTCCGGGACAAATCCTCTATGGCTACACCTTC. It is translated as CASSPGQILYGYTF.

The gene calls are TRBV7-2 and TRBJ2-5, with unresolved D. V lost 1 base, J lost 4 bases, and 10 bases lay in between. The V gene's germline CDR1 is SGHTA and CDR2 FQGNSA. This CDR3 comprises 14 residues. The CDR3 coding sequence is TGTGCCAGCAGCTTAGATCGCAGAAGAGAGACCCAGTACTTC. Its protein is CASSLDRRRETQYF.

This chain joins TRBV6-5 and TRBJ1-2; 7 bases align to TRBD1. The trim removed 2 bases at V and 4 bases at J, leaving 7 bases unmatched. This CDR3 has 15 residues. CDR1 is MNHEY, CDR2 SVGAGI, per germline. The chain's CDR3 is CASSYNVAGGYGYTF. The CDR3 DNA reads as TGTGCCAGCAGTTACAACGTGGCAGGGGGCTATGGCTACACCTTC.

The chain is built from TRBV10-2 and TRBJ2-2; D ambiguous. The CDR3 has 14 residues. Deletions cut 4 bases from V and 4 bases from J, with 10 bases between. CDR1 WSHSY and CDR2 SAAADI come from the germline V gene. The CDR3 loop reads CASSVRDTTGELFF. The CDR3, as DNA: TGCGCCAGCAGTGTGAGAGACACCACCGGGGAGCTGTTTTTT.

The rearrangement joins TRBV9 to TRBJ2-3; 8 bases are a match to TRBD2. The V and J ends lost 3 bases and 3 bases, in that order; junction bases with no gene match: 6. This CDR3 region has 15 residues. CDR1 and CDR2 from the germline V gene are SGDLS and YYNGEE. CDR3 nucleotide sequence: TGTGCCAGCAGCGGCAGGGCGGGGGGTACAGATACGCAGTATTTT. Amino acid sequence: CASSGRAGGTDTQYF.

The rearrangement links TRBV9 to TRBJ2-3, with TRBD2 matching 11 bases. The junction had 5 bases not matched to a gene; V was cut back by 2 bases and J by 0 bases. Germline V CDR1 and CDR2: SGDLS, YYNGEE. The CDR3 spans 17 residues. CDR3 protein: CASSVMGLAVSTDTQYF. The CDR3 nucleotides are TGTGCCAGCAGCGTGATGGGACTAGCGGTTAGCACAGATACGCAGTATTTT.

This chain joins TRBV4-3 and TRBJ1-1; D uncertain. The germline gives CDR1 LGHNA, CDR2 YSLEER. The V end was cut by 1 base, the J end by 11 bases, with 20 bases between. The CDR3 is made up of 15 amino acids. CDR3 nucleotide sequence: TGCGCCAGCAGCCAAGCGGGGTTGGGGAGCGGGTGGGCTTTCTTT. It specifies CASSQAGLGSGWAFF.

With regard to this clone: The sample carries other DNA sequences with the same CDR3. The V call is TRBV6-5, the J call TRBJ1-1; tentatively, D is TRBD1 (6 bases). The V end lost 6 bases, the J end lost 1 base, and 6 bases lay between the germline ends. Germline V gene sequence: CDR1 MNHEY, CDR2 SVGAGI. The CDR3 extends over 12 amino acids. CDR3: CASRQGNTEAFF. CDR3 DNA sequence: TGTGCCAGCAGACAGGGGAACACTGAAGCTTTCTTT.

V usage is TRBV5-1 and J usage is TRBJ2-7; TRBD1 aligns across 10 bases. The CDR3 runs to 14 residues. Germline CDR1 reads SGHRS; CDR2 reads YFSETQ. The V and J ends lost 4 bases and 5 bases, in that order; junction bases with no gene match: 6. The DNA of the CDR3 is TGCGCCAGCAGCACCGGGACAGGGGACCACGAGCAGTACTTC. This sequence encodes CASSTGTGDHEQYF.

V and J are TRBV27 and TRBJ2-7; TRBD2 might be the D (5 bases). This CDR3 is built from 12 residues. Trimming removed 4 bases at V and 6 bases at J, with 10 bases between. Germline loops: CDR1 MNHEY, CDR2 SMNVEV (reference sequence). This CDR3 reads CASSSGSIEQYF. CDR3 nucleotides: TGTGCCAGCAGTTCTGGGAGCATCGAGCAGTACTTC.

This clone has just one count. The CDR3 here is CASSQGVSGELFF. CDR3 bases: TGTGCCAGCAGCCAGGGAGTAAGCGGGGAGCTGTTTTTT. This chain connects TRBV4-2 to TRBJ2-2; D might be TRBD2 (5 bases). This CDR3 region has 13 residues. Germline CDR1 is LGHNA and CDR2 is YNFKEQ. V shed 3 bases and J shed 7 bases, with 9 bases lying between them.

This chain links TRBV14 with TRBJ2-1; possibly TRBD2 for D (6 bases). From germline, CDR1 is SGHDN and CDR2 FVKESK. CDR3 length: 17 amino acids. Trimming left V 1 base short and J 3 bases short, with 16 bases between. For the CDR3, the DNA is TGTGCCAGCAGCCAAGGTAGCGCGGAGGGCTTCTACAATGAGCAGTTCTTC. Translating gives CASSQGSAEGFYNEQFF.